Sequencing of this T cell receptor beta chain was carried out in a study of T cell clonality in common variable immunodeficiency. This CDR3 spans 15 amino acids. The V gene's germline CDR1 is LNHDA and CDR2 SQIVND (reference sequence). Trimming removed 2 bases at V and 2 bases at J, with 12 bases between. Study-level points and caveats: Compared with controls, CVID subjects had fewer shared TCRbeta clones. CVID subjects had higher TCRbeta clonality than healthy controls, most marked in about a third.

TCRdb keeps only in-frame clones here, not all; method: immunoSEQ multiplex PCR. The table lists approximately 60,000 clones, with no singletons. This clone was seen at least ten times. The antigen remains undetermined. The read comes to an end 3 residues before the CDR3 does, leaving the germline J gene to fill in the end. The sequenced sample consisted of peripheral blood mononuclear cells. J is TRBJ1-1 and V is TRBV19; D not certain. This receptor was identified in a person between 18 and 75 years old in good health. CDR3 DNA (partial): TGTGCCAGTAGTATAAACTCGGCGGGTAACACTGAA. Protein: CASSINSAGNTE. The CDR3, in full, reads CASSINSAGNTEAFF.